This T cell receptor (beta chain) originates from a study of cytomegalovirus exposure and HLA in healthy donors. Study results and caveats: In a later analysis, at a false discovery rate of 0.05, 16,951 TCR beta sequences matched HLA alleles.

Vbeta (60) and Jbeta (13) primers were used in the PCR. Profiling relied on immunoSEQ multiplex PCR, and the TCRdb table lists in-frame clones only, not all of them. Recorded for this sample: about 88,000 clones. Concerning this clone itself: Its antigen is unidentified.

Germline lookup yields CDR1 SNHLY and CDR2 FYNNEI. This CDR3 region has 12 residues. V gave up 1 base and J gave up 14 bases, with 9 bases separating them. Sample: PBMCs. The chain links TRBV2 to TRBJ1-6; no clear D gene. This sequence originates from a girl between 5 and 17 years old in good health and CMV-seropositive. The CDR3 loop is CASSEDQATLHF. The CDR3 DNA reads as TGTGCCAGCAGTGAAGACCAGGCTACCCTCCACTTT.